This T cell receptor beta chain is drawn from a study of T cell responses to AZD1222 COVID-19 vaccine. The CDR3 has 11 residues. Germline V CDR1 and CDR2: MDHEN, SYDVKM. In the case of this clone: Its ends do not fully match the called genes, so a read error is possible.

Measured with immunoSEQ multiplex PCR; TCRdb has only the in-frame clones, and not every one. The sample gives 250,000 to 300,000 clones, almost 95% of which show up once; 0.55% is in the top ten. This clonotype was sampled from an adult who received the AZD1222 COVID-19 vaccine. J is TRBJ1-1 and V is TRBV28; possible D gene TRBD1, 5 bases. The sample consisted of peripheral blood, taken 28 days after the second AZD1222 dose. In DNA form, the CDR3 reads TGTGCCATCATGATACTGGGGGATCGGCTCTTT. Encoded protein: CAIMILGDRLF. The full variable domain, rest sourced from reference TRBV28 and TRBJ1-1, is DVKVTQSSRYLVKRTGEKVFLECVQDMDHENMFWYRQDPGLGLRLIYFSYDVKMKEKGDIPEGYSVSREKKERFSLILESASTNQTSMYLCAIMILGDRLFGQGTRLTVV.